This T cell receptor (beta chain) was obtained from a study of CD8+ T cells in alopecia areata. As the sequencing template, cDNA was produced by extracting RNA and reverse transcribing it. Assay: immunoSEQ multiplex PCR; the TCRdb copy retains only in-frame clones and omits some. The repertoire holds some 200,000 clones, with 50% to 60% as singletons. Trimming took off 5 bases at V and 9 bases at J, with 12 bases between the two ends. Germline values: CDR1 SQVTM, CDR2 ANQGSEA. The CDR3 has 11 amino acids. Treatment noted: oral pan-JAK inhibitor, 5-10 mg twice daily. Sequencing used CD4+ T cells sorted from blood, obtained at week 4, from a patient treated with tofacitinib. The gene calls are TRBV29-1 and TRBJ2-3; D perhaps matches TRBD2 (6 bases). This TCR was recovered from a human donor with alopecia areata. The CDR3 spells CSVLGGDTQYF. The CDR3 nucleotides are TGCAGCGTTCTCGGGGGAGACACGCAGTATTTT.